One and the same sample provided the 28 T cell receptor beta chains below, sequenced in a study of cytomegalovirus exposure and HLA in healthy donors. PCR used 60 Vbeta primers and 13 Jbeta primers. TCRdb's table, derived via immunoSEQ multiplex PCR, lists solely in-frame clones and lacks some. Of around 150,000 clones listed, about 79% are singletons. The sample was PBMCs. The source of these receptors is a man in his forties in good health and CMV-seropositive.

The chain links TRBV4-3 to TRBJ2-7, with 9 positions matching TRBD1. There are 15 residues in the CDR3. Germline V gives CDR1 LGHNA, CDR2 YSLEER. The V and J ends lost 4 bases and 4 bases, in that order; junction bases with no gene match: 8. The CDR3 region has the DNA TGCGCCAGCAGCCTTAGAATGGGACAGGGTTACGAGCAGTACTTC. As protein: CASSLRMGQGYEQYF.

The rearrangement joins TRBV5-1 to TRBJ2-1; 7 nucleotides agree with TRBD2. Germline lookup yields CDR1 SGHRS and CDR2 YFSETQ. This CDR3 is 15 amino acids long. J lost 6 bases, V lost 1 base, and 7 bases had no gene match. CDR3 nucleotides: TGCGCCAGCAGCTTGTATTCCCGCGGGAGCAATGAGCAGTTCTTC. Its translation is CASSLYSRGSNEQFF.

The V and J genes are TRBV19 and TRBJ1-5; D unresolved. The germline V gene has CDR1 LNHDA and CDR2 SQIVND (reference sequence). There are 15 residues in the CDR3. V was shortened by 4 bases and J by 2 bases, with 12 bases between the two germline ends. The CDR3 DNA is TGTGCCAGTAGTAGTCCCTCGGGAGGCAATCAGCCCCAGCATTTT. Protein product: CASSSPSGGNQPQHF.

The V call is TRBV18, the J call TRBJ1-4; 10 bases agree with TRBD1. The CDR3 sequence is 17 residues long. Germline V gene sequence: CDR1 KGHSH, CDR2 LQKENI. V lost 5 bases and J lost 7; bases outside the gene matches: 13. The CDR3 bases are TGTGCCAGCTCAAAGACAGGGGGCGATTTCCGATCTGAAAAACTGTTTTTT. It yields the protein CASSKTGGDFRSEKLFF.

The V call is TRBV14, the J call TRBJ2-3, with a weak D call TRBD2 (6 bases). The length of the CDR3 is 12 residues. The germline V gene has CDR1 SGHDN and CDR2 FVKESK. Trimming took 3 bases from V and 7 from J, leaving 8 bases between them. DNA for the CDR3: TGTGCCAGCAGCCAGGGGACTCATACGCAGTATTTT. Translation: CASSQGTHTQYF.

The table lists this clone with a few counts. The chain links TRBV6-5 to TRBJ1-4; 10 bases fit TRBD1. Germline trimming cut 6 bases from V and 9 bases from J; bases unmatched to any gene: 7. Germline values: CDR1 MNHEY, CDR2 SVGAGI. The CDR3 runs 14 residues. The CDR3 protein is CASSPWDRGQKLFF. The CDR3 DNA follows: TGTGCCAGCAGCCCCTGGGACAGGGGCCAAAAACTGTTTTTT.

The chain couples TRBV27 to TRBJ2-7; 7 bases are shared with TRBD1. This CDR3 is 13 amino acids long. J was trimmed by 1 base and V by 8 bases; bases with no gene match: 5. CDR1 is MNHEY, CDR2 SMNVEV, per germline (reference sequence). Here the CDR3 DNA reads TGTGCCAGCTCCTGGACAGGTTCCTACGAGCAGTACTTC. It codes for CASSWTGSYEQYF.

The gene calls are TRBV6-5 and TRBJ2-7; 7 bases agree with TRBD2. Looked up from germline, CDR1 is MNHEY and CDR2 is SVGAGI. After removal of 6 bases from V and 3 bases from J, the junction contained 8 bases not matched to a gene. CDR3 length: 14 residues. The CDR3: CASRRASGNYEQYF. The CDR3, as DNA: TGTGCCAGCAGAAGAGCTAGCGGTAACTACGAGCAGTACTTC.

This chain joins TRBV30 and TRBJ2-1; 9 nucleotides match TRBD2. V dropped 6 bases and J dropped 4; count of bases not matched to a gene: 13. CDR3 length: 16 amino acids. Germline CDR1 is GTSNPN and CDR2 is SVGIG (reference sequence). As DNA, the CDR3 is TGTGCCTGTCCGCGGGCGCTAGCGGGGCCGTACAATGAGCAGTTCTTC. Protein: CACPRALAGPYNEQFF.

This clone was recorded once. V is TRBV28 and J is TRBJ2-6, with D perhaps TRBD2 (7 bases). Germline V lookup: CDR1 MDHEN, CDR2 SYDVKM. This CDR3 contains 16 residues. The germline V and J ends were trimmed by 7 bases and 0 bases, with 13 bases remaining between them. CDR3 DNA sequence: TGTGCCAGCACTCGAGGGGGGGACTCTGGGGCCAACGTCCTGACTTTC. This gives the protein CASTRGGDSGANVLTF.

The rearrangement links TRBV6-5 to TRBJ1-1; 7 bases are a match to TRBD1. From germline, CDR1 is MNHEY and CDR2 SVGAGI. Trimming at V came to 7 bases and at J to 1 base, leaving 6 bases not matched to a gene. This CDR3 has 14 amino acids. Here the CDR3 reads CASTPGQQNTEAFF. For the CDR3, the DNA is TGTGCCAGCACCCCGGGACAGCAGAACACTGAAGCTTTCTTT.

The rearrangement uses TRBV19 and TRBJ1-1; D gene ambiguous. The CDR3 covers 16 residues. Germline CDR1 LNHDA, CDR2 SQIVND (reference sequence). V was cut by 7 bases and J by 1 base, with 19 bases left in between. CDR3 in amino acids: CASTRAGYTRNTEAFF. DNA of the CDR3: TGTGCCAGTACCAGAGCAGGATACACCCGGAACACTGAAGCTTTCTTT.

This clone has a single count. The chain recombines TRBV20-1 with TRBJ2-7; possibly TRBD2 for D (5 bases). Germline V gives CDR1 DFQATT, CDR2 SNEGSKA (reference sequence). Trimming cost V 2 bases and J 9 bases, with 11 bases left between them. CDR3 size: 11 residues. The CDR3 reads CSARRSAGQYF. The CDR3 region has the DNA TGCAGTGCTAGAAGGTCGGCGGGGCAGTACTTC.

CDR3 sequence: CASSPRTGGGNTIYF. The CDR3 bases are TGCGCCAGCAGCCCCAGGACAGGGGGCGGAAACACCATATATTTT. The chain has TRBV5-1 and TRBJ1-3, with 11 positions matching TRBD1. The V gene end was trimmed by 4 bases and the J gene end by 4 bases; junction bases not matched to a gene: 4. In germline, CDR1 is SGHRS, CDR2 YFSETQ. The CDR3 is 15 amino acids.

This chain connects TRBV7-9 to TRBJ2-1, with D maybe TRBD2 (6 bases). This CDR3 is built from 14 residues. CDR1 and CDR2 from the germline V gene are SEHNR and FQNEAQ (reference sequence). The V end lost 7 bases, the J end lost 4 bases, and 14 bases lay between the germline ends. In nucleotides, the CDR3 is TGTGCCAGCACCATCATAGCGGTATACAATGAGCAGTTCTTC. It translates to CASTIIAVYNEQFF.

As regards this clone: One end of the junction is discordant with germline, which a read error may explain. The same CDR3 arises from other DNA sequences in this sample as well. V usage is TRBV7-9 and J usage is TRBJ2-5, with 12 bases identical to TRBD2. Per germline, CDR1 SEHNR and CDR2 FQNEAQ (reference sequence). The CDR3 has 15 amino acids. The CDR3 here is CASSPGLAGQETQYF. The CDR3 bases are TGTGCCAGCAGTCCCGGACTAGCGGGACAAGAGACCCAATACTTC. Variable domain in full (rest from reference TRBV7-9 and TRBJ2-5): DTGVSQNPRHKITKRGQNVTFRCDPISEHNRLYWYRQTLGQGPEFLTYFQNEAQLEKSRLLSDRFSAERPKGSFSTLEIQRTEQGDSAMYLCASSPGLAGQETQYFGPGTRLLVL.

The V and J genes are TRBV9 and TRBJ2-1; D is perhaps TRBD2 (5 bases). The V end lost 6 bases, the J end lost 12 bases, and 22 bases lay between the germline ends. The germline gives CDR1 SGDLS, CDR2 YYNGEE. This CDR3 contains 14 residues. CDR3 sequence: CASNVGGSRGGQFF. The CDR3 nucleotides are TGTGCCAGCAATGTCGGAGGCAGCCGAGGTGGGCAGTTCTTC.

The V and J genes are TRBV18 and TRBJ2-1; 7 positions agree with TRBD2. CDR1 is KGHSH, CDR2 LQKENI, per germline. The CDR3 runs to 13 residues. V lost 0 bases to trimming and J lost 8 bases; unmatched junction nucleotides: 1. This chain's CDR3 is CASSPPGRDEQFF. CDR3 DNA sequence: TGTGCCAGCTCACCACCAGGGAGGGATGAGCAGTTCTTC.

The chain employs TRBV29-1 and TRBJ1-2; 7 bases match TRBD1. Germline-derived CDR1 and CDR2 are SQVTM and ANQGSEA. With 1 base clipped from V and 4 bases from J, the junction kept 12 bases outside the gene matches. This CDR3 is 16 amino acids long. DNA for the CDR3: TGCAGCGTTGAAGGTCCAGACAGGGTTACCTCCTATGGCTACACCTTC. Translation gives CSVEGPDRVTSYGYTF.

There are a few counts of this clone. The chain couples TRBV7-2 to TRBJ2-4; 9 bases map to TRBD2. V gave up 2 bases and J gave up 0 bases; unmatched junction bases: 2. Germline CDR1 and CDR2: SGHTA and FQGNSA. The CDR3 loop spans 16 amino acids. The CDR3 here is CASSLLAGLAKNIQYF. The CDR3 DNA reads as TGTGCCAGCAGCTTACTAGCGGGGTTAGCCAAAAACATTCAGTACTTC.

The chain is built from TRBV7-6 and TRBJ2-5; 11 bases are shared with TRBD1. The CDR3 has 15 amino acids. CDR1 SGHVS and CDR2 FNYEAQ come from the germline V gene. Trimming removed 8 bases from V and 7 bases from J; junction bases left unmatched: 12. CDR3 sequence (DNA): TGTGCCAGCTCGTCGGGGACAGGGGGTACGGTGACCCAGTACTTC. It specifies CASSSGTGGTVTQYF.

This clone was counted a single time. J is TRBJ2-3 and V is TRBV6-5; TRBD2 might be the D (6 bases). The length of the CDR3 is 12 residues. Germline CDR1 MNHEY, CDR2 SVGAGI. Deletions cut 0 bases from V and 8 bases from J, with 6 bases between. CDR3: CASSYSRGTQYF. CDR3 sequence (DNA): TGTGCCAGCAGTTACTCGCGGGGTACGCAGTATTTT.

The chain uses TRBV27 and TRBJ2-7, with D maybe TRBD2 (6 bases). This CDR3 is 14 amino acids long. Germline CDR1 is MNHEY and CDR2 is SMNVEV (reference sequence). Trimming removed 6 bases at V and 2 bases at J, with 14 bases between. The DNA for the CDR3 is TGTGCCAGCAGCCCCTTTGGGGGGACCTACGAGCAGTACTTC. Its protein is CASSPFGGTYEQYF.

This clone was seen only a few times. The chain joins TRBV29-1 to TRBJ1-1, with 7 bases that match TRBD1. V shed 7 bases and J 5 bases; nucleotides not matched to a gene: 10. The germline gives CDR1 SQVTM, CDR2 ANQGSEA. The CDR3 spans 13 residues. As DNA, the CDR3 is TGCAGCGCTATCCGAGGGGGCTGGACTGAAGCTTTCTTT. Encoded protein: CSAIRGGWTEAFF.

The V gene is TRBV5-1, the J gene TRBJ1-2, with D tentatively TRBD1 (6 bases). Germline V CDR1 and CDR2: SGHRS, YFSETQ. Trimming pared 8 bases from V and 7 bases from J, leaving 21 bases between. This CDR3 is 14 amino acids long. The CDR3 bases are TGCGCCAGTAGACAGCTGGGGGCGCAAGGTGGCTACACCTTC. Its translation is CASRQLGAQGGYTF.

The CDR3 loop is CASGVAGSSYEQYF. CDR3 coding DNA: TGTGCCAGTGGAGTAGCCGGAAGCTCCTACGAGCAGTACTTC. This chain joins TRBV19 and TRBJ2-7, with D unclear. Germline V gene data show CDR1 as LNHDA and CDR2 as SQIVND (reference sequence). Between the trimmed V and J ends, which lost 8 bases and 0 bases, there was a span of 14 bases. This CDR3 is 14 amino acids long.

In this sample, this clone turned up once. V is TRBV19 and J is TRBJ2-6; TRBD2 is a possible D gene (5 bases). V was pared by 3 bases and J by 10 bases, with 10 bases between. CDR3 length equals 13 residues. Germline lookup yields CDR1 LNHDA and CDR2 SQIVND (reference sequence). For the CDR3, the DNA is TGTGCCAGTAGTATCGACTACTGGAACGTCCTGACTTTC. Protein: CASSIDYWNVLTF.

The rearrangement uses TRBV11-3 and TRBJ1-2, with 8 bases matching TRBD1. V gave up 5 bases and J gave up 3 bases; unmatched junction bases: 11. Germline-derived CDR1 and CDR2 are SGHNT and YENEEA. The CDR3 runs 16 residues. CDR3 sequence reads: CASSGFRTGTDYGYTF. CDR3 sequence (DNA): TGTGCCAGCAGCGGATTCCGGACAGGGACGGACTATGGCTACACCTTC. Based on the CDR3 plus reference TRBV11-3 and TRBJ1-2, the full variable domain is EAGVVQSPRYKIIEKKQPVAFWCNPISGHNTLYWYLQNLGQGPELLIRYENEEAVDDSQLPKDRFSAERLKGVDSTLKIQPAELGDSAVYLCASSGFRTGTDYGYTFGSGTRLTVV.